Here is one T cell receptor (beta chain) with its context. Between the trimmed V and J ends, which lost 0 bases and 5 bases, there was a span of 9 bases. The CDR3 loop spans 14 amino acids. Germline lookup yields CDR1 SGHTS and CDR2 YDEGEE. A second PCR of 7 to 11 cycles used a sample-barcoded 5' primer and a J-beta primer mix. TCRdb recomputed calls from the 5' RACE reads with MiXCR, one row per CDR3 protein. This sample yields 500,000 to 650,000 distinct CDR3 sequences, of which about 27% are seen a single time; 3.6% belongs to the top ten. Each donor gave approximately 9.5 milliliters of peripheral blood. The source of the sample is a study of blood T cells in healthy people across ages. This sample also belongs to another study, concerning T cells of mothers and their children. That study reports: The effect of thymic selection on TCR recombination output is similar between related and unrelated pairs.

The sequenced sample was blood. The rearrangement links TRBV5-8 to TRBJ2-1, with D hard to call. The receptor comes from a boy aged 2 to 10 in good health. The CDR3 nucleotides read TGTGCCAGCAGCTTGGCCGGCAGGAACAATGAGCAGTTCTTC. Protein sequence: CASSLAGRNNEQFF.